A single sample gave rise to the 19 T cell receptor beta chains below, sequenced in a study of monozygotic twins with inflammatory bowel disease (dated by TCRdb to 2018 to 2020). The library was prepared using 5' RACE. Sequencing took place on an Illumina HiSeq 2500. TCRdb reprocessed the reads into one record per CDR3 protein sequence, lacking DNA. The sample's own table lists roughly 330,000 distinct CDR3 sequences. Around 2% of the sample is held by the ten biggest clonotypes. The material sequenced was blood. Receptors were obtained from a human donor with ulcerative colitis or Crohn's disease, or a healthy co-twin of an affected twin (not recorded which).

CDR3 in amino acids: CASSNWDSNQPQHF. The chain employs TRBV12-3 or TRBV12-4 and TRBJ1-5; TCRdb reports TRBD1, a call that lacks DNA to check it against. The CDR3 spans 14 residues.

The rearrangement joins TRBV5-1 to TRBJ2-1; TCRdb's D call, TRBD2, is unchecked because there is no DNA. The germline gives CDR1 SGHRS, CDR2 YFSETQ. The CDR3 consists of 16 residues. The chain's CDR3 is CASSFASLAGGPIRFF.

The CDR3 is CASSYSGTGSQETQYF. The chain recombines TRBV5-1 with TRBJ2-5; with no DNA, the TCRdb D assignment of TRBD1 cannot be verified. The CDR3 spans 16 residues. CDR1 SGHRS and CDR2 YFSETQ come from the germline V gene.

The CDR3: CASRGRVTYNEQFF. The V call is TRBV6-6, the J call TRBJ2-1; TCRdb reports TRBD1, a call that lacks DNA to check it against. CDR3 size: 14 residues. Germline V gives CDR1 MNHNY, CDR2 SVGAGI (reference sequence).

This CDR3 is CASSFRVALDSPLHF. The chain joins TRBV7-3 to TRBJ1-6. This CDR3 spans 15 amino acids. Germline CDR1 and CDR2: SGHTA and FQGTGA.

This chain joins TRBV20-1 and TRBJ2-3; the D gene TCRdb calls, TRBD2, cannot be checked with no DNA. Germline-derived CDR1 and CDR2 are DFQATT and SNEGSKA (reference sequence). The length of the CDR3 is 15 residues. The CDR3 is CSALRGTSATDTQYF.

The chain carries TRBV5-1 and TRBJ2-3; TCRdb's D call, TRBD2, is unchecked because there is no DNA. The CDR3 is made up of 15 amino acids. CDR1 and CDR2 from the germline V gene are SGHRS and YFSETQ. CDR3 amino acids: CASSFYGSRTDTQYF.

The gene calls are TRBV10-2 and TRBJ1-3; the TCRdb call, TRBD1, lacks DNA for checking. The CDR3 is 16 residues long. CDR1 and CDR2 (germline): WSHSY, SAAADI. The CDR3 region is CASSESAGAPGNTIYF.

The genes are TRBV4-3 and TRBJ1-2; TCRdb selects TRBD1, and the lack of DNA leaves this call unchecked. CDR1 LGHNA and CDR2 YSLEER come from the germline V gene. This CDR3 is built from 19 residues. CDR3: CASSQTNSLLTGGNYGYTF.

The V gene is TRBV29-1, the J gene TRBJ1-1; TCRdb lists TRBD1, though no DNA is available to test this call. The germline V gene encodes CDR1 SQVTM and CDR2 ANQGSEA. The CDR3 runs 13 residues. The CDR3 loop is CSAGQGNSGEAFF.

V gene TRBV18 combines with J gene TRBJ2-1; the D call from TCRdb, TRBD1, cannot be confirmed without DNA. From germline, CDR1 is KGHSH and CDR2 LQKENI. This CDR3 has 15 amino acids. The CDR3 is CATPIGDRGYNEQFF.

V usage is TRBV28 and J usage is TRBJ2-7. The CDR3 consists of 12 residues. Germline V gene sequence: CDR1 MDHEN, CDR2 SYDVKM. Here the CDR3 reads CASRSSKGEQYF.

The chain employs TRBV5-5 and TRBJ2-3; no DNA is available, so the TRBD1 call from TCRdb remains unchecked. CDR3 length equals 18 residues. The germline gives CDR1 SGHKS, CDR2 YYEKEE (reference sequence). The CDR3 is CASSRQGFLAADTDTQYF.

The rearrangement joins TRBV7-2 to TRBJ2-1; TCRdb gives TRBD2 as the D gene, but with no DNA this cannot be confirmed. Germline values: CDR1 SGHTA, CDR2 FQGNSA. The CDR3 is 15 residues long. CDR3 sequence: CASSLFSGGLNEQFF.

This chain joins TRBV3-1 and TRBJ2-7; the D gene TCRdb calls, TRBD1, cannot be checked with no DNA. This CDR3 is built from 14 residues. Germline V gene sequence: CDR1 LGHDT, CDR2 YNNKEL (reference sequence). CDR3 loop: CASSQEGRVYEQYF.

This chain joins TRBV7-2 and TRBJ2-1; with no DNA, the TCRdb D assignment of TRBD1 cannot be verified. Germline CDR1 is SGHTA and CDR2 is FQGNSA. This CDR3 spans 14 amino acids. CDR3 region: CASSLALHQGEQFF. The whole variable domain, filled in from reference TRBV7-2 and TRBJ2-1, reads GAGVSQSPSNKVTEKGKDVELRCDPISGHTALYWYRQSLGQGLEFLIYFQGNSAPDKSGLPSDRFSAERTGGSVSTLTIQRTQQEDSAVYLCASSLALHQGEQFFGPGTRLTVL.

This rearrangement joins TRBV4-1 to TRBJ1-2; TCRdb returns TRBD1, unconfirmable since there is no DNA. CDR3 size: 15 residues. Per germline, CDR1 MGHRA and CDR2 YSYEKL. The CDR3 reads CASSSRHGTGSGYTF.

The chain has TRBV4-1 and TRBJ2-7; TCRdb names TRBD2, which stays unverified in the absence of DNA. Germline V gives CDR1 MGHRA, CDR2 YSYEKL. This CDR3 contains 14 residues. Here the CDR3 reads CASSQSHSGYEQYF.

The chain is built from TRBV28 and TRBJ1-4. Germline CDR1 MDHEN, CDR2 SYDVKM. The CDR3 has 14 amino acids. CDR3: CASSSHMGNEKLFF.